This TCR beta chain originates from a study of T cells in Graves' hyperthyroidism and ophthalmopathy (dated by TCRdb to the late 2010s). Regarding the study in general: Peripheral blood was sampled at the time of initial diagnosis, prior to any treatment. A discovery cohort of about a hundred patients, about 43 with Graves' ophthalmopathy and 55 to 65 with stable Graves' hyperthyroidism, was used to find distinguishing TCR V-J signatures. Prospective prediction of ophthalmopathy was tested in an independent validation cohort of fewer than 20 hyperthyroidism patients and 15 to 17 patients who later progressed to ophthalmopathy. For training and testing, the 80 to 100 patients in the discovery cohort were randomly divided in a 7:3 ratio. In over five Graves' hyperthyroidism patients, the study also compared T-cell repertoires from thyroid tissue with T-cell repertoires from blood. After blood sampling, hyperthyroidism patients were treated with methimazole at a starting dose of 30 mg daily, and ophthalmopathy patients were treated with high-dose intravenous methylprednisolone. The paper reports TCR Vbeta CDR3 sequencing of approximately 140 peripheral blood samples: over 40 ophthalmopathy, around 80 hyperthyroidism and 17 progressor patients.

This clonotype was counted many times. Its antigen target is currently unknown. No much larger clonotype is one base removed from it; base qualities were not supplied. TCR beta CDR3 regions were amplified from RNA transcripts. The TCR CDR3 was subjected to a first round of RT-PCR using the HTBI primer set and the Qiagen OneStep RT-PCR kit. Libraries were constructed in a second round of multiplex PCR, after which size selection and purification were carried out. Sequencing of the libraries was done on an Illumina HiSeq2000 using paired-end 100 bp reads. The paper's processing steps were these. SOAPnuke was used to process the raw data, with reads discarded if the reads contained adapters or uncalled bases, had a mean Phred below 15, or lacked an exact constant-primer or identifier match. High-quality paired reads were merged with COPE v1.2.5, and unique nucleotide sequences were defined as clonotypes. MiTCR v1.1 was used to align the clonotypes against IMGT TRBV, TRBD and TRBJ reference segments. Only V-J combinations with frequency above 0.0001, covering approximately 99% of repertoires, were analysed. The TCS score was defined as the ratio of F50 (clonal expansion) to E x V (chaos), calculated using BLOSUM62-based TCRdist between CDR3 peptides within each V-J. Welch's t-statistics and random forest reduced roughly 540 V-J features to 10 to 15, which were used in a naive Bayes classifier (R e1071). The public reads were reanalyzed by TCRdb: fastp trimming at Q25, MiXCR alignment, in-frame beta chains only. Identical CDR3 proteins give one entry, which carries the most common genes and DNA. These V and J calls rely on TCRdb rather than the paper's analysis. The sample table shows about 640,000 distinct CDR3 sequences, and less than 25% are seen once. Under 35% of the sample rests with the top ten.

What the authors observed across the whole study: In cross-validation, a model built on a 13 V-J signature told ophthalmopathy apart from stable hyperthyroidism with approximately 90% sensitivity and approximately 84% specificity, and in testing the same model reached 80%/75%. During validation, the model predicted progression to ophthalmopathy a median of around 7 months ahead of onset, with more than 55% sensitivity and almost 75% specificity. Most expanded thyroid clonotypes (frequency above 0.001) were also detected in blood, suggesting blood repertoires may reflect thyroid immune responses. No statistical method was used to set the sample size in advance, and investigators knew the group allocation.

The CDR3 measures 12 amino acids from cysteine to phenylalanine. The DNA shown is the 36-base CDR3, in frame from base 1. CDR1 and CDR2 are drawn from the germline V gene: MDHEN, SYDVKM. V lost 4 bases and J lost 5 bases; the stretch between them is 9 bases long. Ophthalmopathy patients had moderately to severely active disease, with a Clinical Activity Score of 3 or more, a NOSPECS grade of 4 or more, and a disease duration of less than 3 months. Exclusion was applied to patients with uncontrolled infections, other autoimmune diseases, pregnancy or lactation. Diagnoses were based on clinical symptoms, serum thyroxine and TRAb, thyroid ultrasound and orbital computed tomography. PBMCs were separated from roughly 10 ml of fresh peripheral blood using Ficoll-Paque density gradient centrifugation. Trizol reagent was used to extract total RNA, and RNA quality was then checked on an Agilent 2100 Bioanalyzer.

Recombination linked TRBV28 to TRBJ2-7; the D gene is not confidently resolved. Specimen: blood. The receptor's source is a man between 25 and 39 years old with Graves' ophthalmopathy. This receptor has the CDR3 CASSSEEDEQYF. The nucleotide sequence is TGTGCCAGCAGTTCAGAAGAGGACGAGCAGTACTTC.